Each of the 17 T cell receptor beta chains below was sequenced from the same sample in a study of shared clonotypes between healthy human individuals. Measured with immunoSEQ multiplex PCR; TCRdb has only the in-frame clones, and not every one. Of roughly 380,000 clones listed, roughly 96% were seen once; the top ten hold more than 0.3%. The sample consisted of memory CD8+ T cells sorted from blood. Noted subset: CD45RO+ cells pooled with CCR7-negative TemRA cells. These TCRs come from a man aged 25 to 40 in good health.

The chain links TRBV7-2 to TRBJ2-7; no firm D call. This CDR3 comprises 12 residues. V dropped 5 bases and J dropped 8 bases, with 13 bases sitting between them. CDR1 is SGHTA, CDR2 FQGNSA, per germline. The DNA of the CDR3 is TGTGCCAGCAGCCCTAGAAGTGGGCAGCAGTACTTC. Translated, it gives CASSPRSGQQYF.

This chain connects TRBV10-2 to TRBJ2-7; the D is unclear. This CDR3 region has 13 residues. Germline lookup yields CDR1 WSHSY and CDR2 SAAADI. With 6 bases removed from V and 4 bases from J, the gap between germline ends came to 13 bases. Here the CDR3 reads CASSPGPEYEQYF. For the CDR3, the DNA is TGCGCCAGCAGCCCCGGCCCGGAGTACGAGCAGTACTTC.

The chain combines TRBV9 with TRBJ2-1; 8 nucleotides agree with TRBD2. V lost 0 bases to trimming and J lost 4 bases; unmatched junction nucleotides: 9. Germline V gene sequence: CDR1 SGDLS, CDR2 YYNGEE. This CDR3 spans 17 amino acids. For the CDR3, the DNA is TGTGCCAGCAGCGTAGCTCCTACTAGCGGCCATTACAATGAGCAGTTCTTC. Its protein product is CASSVAPTSGHYNEQFF. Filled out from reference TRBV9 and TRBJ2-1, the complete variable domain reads DSGVTQTPKHLITATGQRVTLRCSPRSGDLSVYWYQQSLDQGLQFLIQYYNGEERAKGNILERFSAQQFPDLHSELNLSSLELGDSALYFCASSVAPTSGHYNEQFFGPGTRLTVL.

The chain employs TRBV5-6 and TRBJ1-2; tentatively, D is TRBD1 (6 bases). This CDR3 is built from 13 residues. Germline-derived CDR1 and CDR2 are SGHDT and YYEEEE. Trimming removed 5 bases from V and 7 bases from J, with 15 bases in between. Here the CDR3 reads CASRSDRRGGYTF. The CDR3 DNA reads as TGTGCCAGCAGGTCCGACAGGAGGGGTGGCTACACCTTC. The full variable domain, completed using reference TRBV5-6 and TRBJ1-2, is DAGVTQSPTHLIKTRGQQVTLRCSPKSGHDTVSWYQQALGQGPQFIFQYYEEEERQRGNFPDRFSGHQFPNYSSELNVNALLLGDSALYLCASRSDRRGGYTFGSGTRLTVV.

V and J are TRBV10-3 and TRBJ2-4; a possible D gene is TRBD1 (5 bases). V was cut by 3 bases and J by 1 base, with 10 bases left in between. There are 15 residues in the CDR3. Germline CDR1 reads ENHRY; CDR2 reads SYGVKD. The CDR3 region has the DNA TGTGCCATCAGTGAAGGGGTGGAGGCCAAAAACATTCAGTACTTC. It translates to CAISEGVEAKNIQYF.

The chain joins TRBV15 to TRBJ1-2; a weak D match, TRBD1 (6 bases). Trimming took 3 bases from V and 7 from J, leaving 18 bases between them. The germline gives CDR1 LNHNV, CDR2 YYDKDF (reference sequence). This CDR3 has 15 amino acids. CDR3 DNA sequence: TGTGCCACCAGCAGGGTCACAGGGATGGTCGGTGGCTACACCTTC. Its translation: CATSRVTGMVGGYTF.

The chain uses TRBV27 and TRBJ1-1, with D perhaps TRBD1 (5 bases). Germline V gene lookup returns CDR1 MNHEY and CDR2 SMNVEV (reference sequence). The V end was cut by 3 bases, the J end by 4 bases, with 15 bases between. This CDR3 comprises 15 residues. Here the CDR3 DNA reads TGTGCCAGCAGTTTTAGTGGGACTCCAGGCACTGAAGCTTTCTTT. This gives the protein CASSFSGTPGTEAFF.

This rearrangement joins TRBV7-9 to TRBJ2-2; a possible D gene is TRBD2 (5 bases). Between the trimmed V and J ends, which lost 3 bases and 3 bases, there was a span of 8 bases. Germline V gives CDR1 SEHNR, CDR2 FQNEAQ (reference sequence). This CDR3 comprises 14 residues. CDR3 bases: TGTGCCAGCAGCTTCCCGGGGTACACCGGGGAGCTGTTTTTT. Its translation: CASSFPGYTGELFF.

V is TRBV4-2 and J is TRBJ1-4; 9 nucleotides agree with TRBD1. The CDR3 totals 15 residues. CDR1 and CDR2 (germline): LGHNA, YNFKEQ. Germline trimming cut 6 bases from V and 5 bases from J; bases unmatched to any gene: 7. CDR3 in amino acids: CASRGAGQGNEKLFF. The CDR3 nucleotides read TGTGCCAGCAGGGGGGCCGGACAGGGGAATGAAAAACTGTTTTTT.

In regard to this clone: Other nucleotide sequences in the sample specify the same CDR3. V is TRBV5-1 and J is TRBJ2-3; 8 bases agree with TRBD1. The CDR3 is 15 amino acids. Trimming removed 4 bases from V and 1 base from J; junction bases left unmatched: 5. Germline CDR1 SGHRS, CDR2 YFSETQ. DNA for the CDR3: TGCGCCAGCAGCCTCGGACAGGGACGCACAGATACGCAGTATTTT. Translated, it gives CASSLGQGRTDTQYF.

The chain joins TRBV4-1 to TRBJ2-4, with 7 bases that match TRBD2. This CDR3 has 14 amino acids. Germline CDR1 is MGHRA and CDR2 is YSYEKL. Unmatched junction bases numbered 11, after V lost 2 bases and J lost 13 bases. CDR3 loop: CASSQSLISSGQYF. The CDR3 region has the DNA TGCGCCAGCAGCCAATCGCTCATATCTAGCGGACAGTACTTC.

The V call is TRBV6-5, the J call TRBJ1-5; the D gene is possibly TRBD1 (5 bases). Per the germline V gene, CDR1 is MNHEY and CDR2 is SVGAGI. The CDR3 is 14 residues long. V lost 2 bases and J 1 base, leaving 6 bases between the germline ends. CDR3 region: CASSYRGSNQPQHF. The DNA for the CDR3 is TGTGCCAGCAGTTACAGGGGAAGCAATCAGCCCCAGCATTTT.

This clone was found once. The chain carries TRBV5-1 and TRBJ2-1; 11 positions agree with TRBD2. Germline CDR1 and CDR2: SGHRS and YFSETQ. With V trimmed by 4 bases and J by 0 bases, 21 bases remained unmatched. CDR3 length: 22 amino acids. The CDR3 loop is CASSGTSGSRPFGKFSYNEQFF. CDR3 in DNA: TGCGCCAGCAGCGGCACTAGCGGGAGTAGGCCGTTTGGGAAATTCTCCTACAATGAGCAGTTCTTC.

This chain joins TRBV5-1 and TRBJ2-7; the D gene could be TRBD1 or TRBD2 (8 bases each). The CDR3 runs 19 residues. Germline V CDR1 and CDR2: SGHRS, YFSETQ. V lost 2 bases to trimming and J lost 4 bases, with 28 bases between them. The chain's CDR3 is CASSFSLRTGWSGSYEQYF. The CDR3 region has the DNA TGCGCCAGCAGCTTTAGTCTTCGGACAGGGTGGAGCGGGAGTTACGAGCAGTACTTC.

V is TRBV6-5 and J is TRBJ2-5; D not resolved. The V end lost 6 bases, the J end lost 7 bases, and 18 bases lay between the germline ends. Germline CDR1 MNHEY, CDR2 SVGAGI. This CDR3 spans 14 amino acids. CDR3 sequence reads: CASSRGFPLVTQYF. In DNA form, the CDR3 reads TGTGCCAGCAGCCGTGGGTTCCCTCTTGTGACCCAGTACTTC.

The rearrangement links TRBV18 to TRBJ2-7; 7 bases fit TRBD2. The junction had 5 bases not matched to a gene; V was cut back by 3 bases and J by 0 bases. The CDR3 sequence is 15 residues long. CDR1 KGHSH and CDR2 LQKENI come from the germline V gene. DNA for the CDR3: TGTGCCAGCTCACCGACTAGCAGTTCCTCCTACGAGCAGTACTTC. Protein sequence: CASSPTSSSSYEQYF. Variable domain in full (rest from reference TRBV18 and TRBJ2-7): NAGVMQNPRHLVRRRGQEARLRCSPMKGHSHVYWYRQLPEEGLKFMVYLQKENIIDESGMPKERFSAEFPKEGPSILRIQQVVRGDSAAYFCASSPTSSSSYEQYFGPGTRLTVT.

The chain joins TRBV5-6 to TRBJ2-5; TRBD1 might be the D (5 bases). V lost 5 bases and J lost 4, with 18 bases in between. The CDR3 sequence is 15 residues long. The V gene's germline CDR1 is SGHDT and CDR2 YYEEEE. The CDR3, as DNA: TGTGCCAGCAGTCCGTCGGGTTCCAGGGCAGAGACCCAGTACTTC. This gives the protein CASSPSGSRAETQYF.